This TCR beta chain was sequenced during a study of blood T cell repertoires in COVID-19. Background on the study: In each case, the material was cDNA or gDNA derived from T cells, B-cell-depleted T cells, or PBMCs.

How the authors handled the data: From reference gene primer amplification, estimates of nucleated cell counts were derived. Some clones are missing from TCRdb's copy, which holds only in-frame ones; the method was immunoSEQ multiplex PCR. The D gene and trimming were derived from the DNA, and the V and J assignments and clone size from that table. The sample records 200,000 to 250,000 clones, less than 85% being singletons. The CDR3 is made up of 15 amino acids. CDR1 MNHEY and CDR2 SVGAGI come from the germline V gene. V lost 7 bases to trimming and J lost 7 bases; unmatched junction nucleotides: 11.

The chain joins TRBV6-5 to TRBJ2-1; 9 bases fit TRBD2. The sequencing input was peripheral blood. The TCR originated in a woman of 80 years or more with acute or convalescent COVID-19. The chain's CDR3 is CASIGIGGGVNEQFF. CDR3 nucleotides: TGTGCCAGCATAGGAATAGGCGGGGGGGTTAATGAGCAGTTCTTC.